The 17 T cell receptor beta chains given below trace back to one sample, sequenced in a study of blood T cell repertoires in COVID-19. The method was immunoSEQ multiplex PCR; TCRdb's version includes in-frame clones alone and lacks a portion of them. This table has approximately 300,000 clones, more than 90% appearing once. Sequencing was carried out using PBMCs or T cells enriched from blood (not recorded which). These receptors originate from a woman aged 25 to 39 who had recovered from COVID-19.

This clone was observed a single time. The chain has TRBV27 and TRBJ2-2; possibly TRBD1 for D (6 bases). The CDR3 has 16 amino acids. Germline V gene sequence: CDR1 MNHEY, CDR2 SMNVEV (reference sequence). Deletions cut 5 bases from V and 4 bases from J, with 17 bases between. The CDR3 coding sequence is TGTGCCAGCAGTCCGGGTAATCAGGGGATCACCGGGGAGCTGTTTTTT. Translating gives CASSPGNQGITGELFF.

The J gene is TRBJ1-3, the V gene TRBV5-4; D is unclear. Looked up from germline, CDR1 is SGHNT and CDR2 is YYREEE (reference sequence). Trimming left V 2 bases short and J 1 base short, with 13 bases between. The CDR3 has 16 amino acids. Here the CDR3 DNA reads TGTGCCAGCAGCTTTGGGCTCGGAGGGTCTGGAAACACCATATATTTT. As protein: CASSFGLGGSGNTIYF.

The chain is built from TRBV28 and TRBJ2-2, with 9 positions matching TRBD2. Germline lookup yields CDR1 MDHEN and CDR2 SYDVKM. V was clipped by 4 bases and J by 4 bases; unmatched bases: 7. The CDR3 sequence is 16 residues long. The CDR3, as DNA: TGTGCCAGCAGTTCCTATAGCGGGAGTGGCACCGGGGAGCTGTTTTTT. Translated, it gives CASSSYSGSGTGELFF. The full variable domain, rest sourced from reference TRBV28 and TRBJ2-2, is DVKVTQSSRYLVKRTGEKVFLECVQDMDHENMFWYRQDPGLGLRLIYFSYDVKMKEKGDIPEGYSVSREKKERFSLILESASTNQTSMYLCASSSYSGSGTGELFFGEGSRLTVL.

This chain uses TRBV7-3 with TRBJ1-2; TRBD1 agrees at 9 bases. Germline loops: CDR1 SGHTA, CDR2 FQGTGA. The CDR3 sequence is 14 residues long. V gave up 5 bases and J gave up 6 bases; unmatched junction bases: 7. Here the CDR3 reads CASSAGQGGDGYTF. In nucleotides, the CDR3 is TGTGCCAGCAGCGCGGGACAGGGAGGGGATGGCTACACCTTC.

The V gene is TRBV5-1, the J gene TRBJ2-1; 7 nucleotides agree with TRBD1. This CDR3 comprises 18 residues. V gave up 0 bases and J gave up 0 bases; unmatched junction bases: 9. Germline V gives CDR1 SGHRS, CDR2 YFSETQ. CDR3: CASSLGTGAYDSYNEQFF. The CDR3 nucleotides are TGCGCCAGCAGCTTGGGCACAGGGGCGTATGACTCCTACAATGAGCAGTTCTTC. The whole variable domain, filled in from reference TRBV5-1 and TRBJ2-1, reads KAGVTQTPRYLIKTRGQQVTLSCSPISGHRSVSWYQQTPGQGLQFLFEYFSETQRNKGNFPGRFSGRQFSNSRSEMNVSTLELGDSALYLCASSLGTGAYDSYNEQFFGPGTRLTVL.

CDR3 residues: CASSLGGVEQFF. For the CDR3, the DNA is TGTGCCAGCAGCTTGGGGGGAGTTGAGCAGTTCTTC. This chain connects TRBV5-8 to TRBJ2-1; D perhaps matches TRBD2 (5 bases). CDR3 size: 12 residues. V was cut by 0 bases and J by 9 bases, with 7 bases left in between. Germline V gene sequence: CDR1 SGHTS, CDR2 YDEGEE.

V and J are TRBV14 and TRBJ2-2; TRBD2 aligns across 13 bases. CDR1 is SGHDN and CDR2 is FVKESK in the germline V gene. Trimming removed 4 bases from V and 6 bases from J; junction bases left unmatched: 2. The CDR3 runs to 15 residues. DNA for the CDR3: TGTGCCAGCAGCCGACTAGCGGGAGGCCCCGGGGAGCTGTTTTTT. This encodes CASSRLAGGPGELFF.

This clone was counted only a few times. This chain joins TRBV18 and TRBJ2-7, with TRBD1 identical over 9 bases. With V trimmed by 9 bases and J by 2 bases, 8 bases remained unmatched. CDR3 size: 14 residues. Germline values: CDR1 KGHSH, CDR2 LQKENI. The CDR3 DNA sequence: TGTGCCAGTAAGACAGGGGGATCTACCTACGAGCAGTACTTC. It yields the protein CASKTGGSTYEQYF.

The table lists this clone with a count of one. The chain couples TRBV15 to TRBJ2-3, with 8 positions matching TRBD2. The CDR3 totals 17 residues. V was clipped by 0 bases and J by 1 base; unmatched bases: 6. Germline values: CDR1 LNHNV, CDR2 YYDKDF (reference sequence). CDR3 sequence reads: CATSRESLAEGTDTQYF. As DNA, the CDR3 is TGTGCCACCAGCAGAGAATCACTAGCGGAAGGCACAGATACGCAGTATTTT.

The rearrangement uses TRBV10-1 and TRBJ1-1, with a tentative D call TRBD1 (6 bases). V was clipped by 2 bases and J by 2 bases, with 24 bases between them. The germline V gene has CDR1 WNHNN and CDR2 SYGVQD (reference sequence). The CDR3 is 19 amino acids. CDR3 sequence reads: CASSEMSVTGRRANTEAFF. DNA of the CDR3: TGCGCCAGCAGTGAGATGTCCGTTACAGGGAGAAGGGCAAACACTGAAGCTTTCTTT.

The chain has TRBV11-2 and TRBJ2-1; 10 positions agree with TRBD2. V was clipped by 8 bases and J by 0 bases; unmatched bases: 10. Per the germline V gene, CDR1 is SGHAT and CDR2 is FQNNGV. The CDR3 is made up of 17 amino acids. CDR3: CASASGTSVSSYNEQFF. CDR3 nucleotides: TGTGCCAGCGCCTCCGGGACTAGCGTTAGCTCCTACAATGAGCAGTTCTTC.

V gene TRBV18 combines with J gene TRBJ1-5; weak D call: TRBD1 (6 bases). CDR3 length: 14 amino acids. The germline CDR1 and CDR2 sequences are KGHSH and LQKENI. The V and J ends lost 2 bases and 6 bases respectively, with 11 bases between them. CDR3 nucleotides: TGTGCCAGCTCACCAGAGGGGGGGATTCAGCCCCAGCATTTT. Protein product: CASSPEGGIQPQHF.

The chain links TRBV28 to TRBJ2-6; D might be TRBD2 (6 bases). Germline V gene data show CDR1 as MDHEN and CDR2 as SYDVKM. The CDR3 is 16 amino acids. Trimming cost V 10 bases and J 0 bases, with 16 bases left between them. CDR3 sequence: CATSRDSPSGANVLTF. The CDR3 bases are TGTGCCACTTCCCGGGACTCCCCCTCTGGGGCCAACGTCCTGACTTTC.

The chain combines TRBV24-1 with TRBJ1-2; 8 bases map to TRBD1. The V gene's germline CDR1 is KGHDR and CDR2 SFDVKD. The J segment lost 7 bases and the V segment lost 2 bases, leaving 11 bases of the junction unmatched. CDR3 length equals 16 residues. The CDR3 protein is CATSDSRTGTLGGYTF. In DNA form, the CDR3 reads TGTGCCACCAGTGATTCTCGGACAGGGACCTTGGGTGGCTACACCTTC.

This chain links TRBV6-6 with TRBJ2-7; TRBD1 matches 10 bases. Trimming at V came to 6 bases and at J to 0 bases, leaving 5 bases not matched to a gene. Looked up from germline, CDR1 is MNHNY and CDR2 is SVGAGI (reference sequence). The CDR3 totals 15 residues. The chain's CDR3 is CASSRTGGSSYEQYF. The CDR3 nucleotides read TGTGCCAGCAGCAGGACAGGGGGGAGCTCCTACGAGCAGTACTTC.

The chain combines TRBV28 with TRBJ1-5, with D possibly being TRBD1 (5 bases). V lost 6 bases and J lost 3, with 12 bases in between. Germline V lookup: CDR1 MDHEN, CDR2 SYDVKM. The CDR3 spans 14 residues. CDR3 in DNA: TGTGCCAGCAGACCTGGGACTTTCAATCAGCCCCAGCATTTT. Its protein is CASRPGTFNQPQHF.

The CDR3 DNA is TGTGCCAGCAGCTTAGGGCGGGACGGCGAGCAGTACTTC. Protein product: CASSLGRDGEQYF. The chain carries TRBV7-3 and TRBJ2-7, with D maybe TRBD2 (6 bases). Trimming shortened V by 2 bases and J by 6 bases, and 11 bases separated the two germline ends. Germline CDR1 SGHTA, CDR2 FQGTGA. The CDR3 spans 13 residues.